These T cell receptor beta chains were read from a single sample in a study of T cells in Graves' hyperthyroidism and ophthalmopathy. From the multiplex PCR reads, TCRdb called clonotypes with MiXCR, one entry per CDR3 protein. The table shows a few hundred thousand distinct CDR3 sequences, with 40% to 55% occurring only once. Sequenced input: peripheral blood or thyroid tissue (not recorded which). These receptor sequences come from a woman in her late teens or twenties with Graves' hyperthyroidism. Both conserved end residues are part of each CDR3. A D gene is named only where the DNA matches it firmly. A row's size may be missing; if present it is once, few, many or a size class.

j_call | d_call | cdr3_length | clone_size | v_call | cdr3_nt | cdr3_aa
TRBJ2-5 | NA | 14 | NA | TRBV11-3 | TGTGCCAGCACCCTGGGCCAAAGCCGGGAGACCCAGTACTTC | CASTLGQSRETQYF
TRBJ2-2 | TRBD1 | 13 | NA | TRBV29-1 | TGCAGCGTGTGGGACAGGGGCACCGGGGAGCTGTTTTTT | CSVWDRGTGELFF
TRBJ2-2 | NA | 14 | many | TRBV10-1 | TGCGCCAGCAGTGAGTCACACCTTACCGGGGAGCTGTTTTTT | CASSESHLTGELFF
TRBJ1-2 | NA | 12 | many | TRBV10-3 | TGTGCCATCAGCCCGACAGTTTATGGCTACACCTTC | CAISPTVYGYTF
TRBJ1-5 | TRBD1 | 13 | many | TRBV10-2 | TGCGCCAGCAGGACAGGGCAAAATCAGCCCCAGCATTTT | CASRTGQNQPQHF
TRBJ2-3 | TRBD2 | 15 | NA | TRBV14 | TGTACTAGCAGCAGGGTTAGCGGGGCGGACGATACGCAGTATTTT | CTSSRVSGADDTQYF
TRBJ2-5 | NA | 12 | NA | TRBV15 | TGTGCCACCAGCAGGCAACGGGAGACCCAGTACTTC | CATSRQRETQYF
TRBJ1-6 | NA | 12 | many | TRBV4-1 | TGCGCCAGCAGCCGGAACGGGTCACCCCTCCACTTT | CASSRNGSPLHF
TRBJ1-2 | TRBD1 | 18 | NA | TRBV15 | TGTGCCACCAGCAGCCCTCGGACAGGGAATCCGTCTAACTATGGCTACACCTTC | CATSSPRTGNPSNYGYTF
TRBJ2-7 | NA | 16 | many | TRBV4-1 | TGCGCCAGCAGCCAAGTCCCTTGGCTAGGGTCGGACGAGCAGTACTTC | CASSQVPWLGSDEQYF
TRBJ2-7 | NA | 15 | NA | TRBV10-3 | TGTGCCATCAGCCTCGAGAGGGCGGATACCTACGAGCAGTACTTC | CAISLERADTYEQYF